One T cell receptor (beta chain) is described in this entry. The data originate from a study of T cell changes during pregnancy in multiple sclerosis. TCRdb's copy holds only in-frame clones and misses some; the assay was immunoSEQ multiplex PCR. This table has tens of thousands of clones, approximately 93% appearing once. The sample here was CD8+ T cells from peripheral blood mononuclear cells, taken in the second trimester of pregnancy. The sequence came from a female donor with multiple sclerosis, enrolled in a pregnancy study.

CDR3 sequence: CSAGRQGRHNEQFF. The CDR3 coding sequence is TGCAGCGCCGGTAGACAGGGGAGACACAATGAGCAGTTCTTC. The chain is built from TRBV29-1 and TRBJ2-1; 8 bases agree with TRBD1. The ends lost 7 bases at V and 5 bases at J; junction bases unmatched: 10. Germline V gene data show CDR1 as SQVTM and CDR2 as ANQGSEA. This CDR3 comprises 14 residues.